The clone carrying this T cell receptor beta chain occurred a few times. Antigen unknown. TCRdb analysed the reads with MiXCR anew, one entry per CDR3 protein. Of fewer than 300,000 distinct CDR3 sequences listed, 25% are singletons. The data derive from a study of T cell repertoires in cytomegalovirus infection. Notes on the study in general: Cumulative public TCR beta family frequency identified carriers of CMV plus the relevant HLA.

Germline V gene data show CDR1 as MNHNS and CDR2 as SASEGT. The CDR3 is 11 amino acids. V was shortened by 5 bases and J by 10 bases, with 11 bases between the two germline ends. This TCR was recovered from a human donor in good health (CMV status not recorded). Some clones in this sample may be carry-over from other donors' samples. The sample was PBMCs. V and J are TRBV6-1 and TRBJ2-5, with D maybe TRBD2 (5 bases). CDR3 loop: CASSSPRGQYF. DNA for the CDR3: TGTGCCAGCAGTTCTCCCCGGGGCCAGTACTTC.